The clone carrying this TCR beta chain was observed a handful of times. Its matching antigen is unknown. Preparation of TCR beta libraries was done by quantitative 5'-RACE with molecular barcodes. TCRdb reanalysed the 5' RACE reads using MiXCR and keeps one entry per CDR3 protein. The sample contains roughly 26,000 distinct CDR3 sequences, around 13% of which appear only once. The data belong to a study of CD8 T cells in ankylosing spondylitis. Regarding the study as a whole: Before this, some motif variants had been reported in reactive arthritis synovial fluid and blood. Relatively rare in peripheral blood, disease-linked clones were also CD8+. Enrichment of disease-linked clones was reportedly significant in matched ankylosing spondylitis synovial fluid.

CDR1 is DFQATT, CDR2 SNEGSKA, per germline (reference sequence). The CDR3 length is 16 residues. The V and J ends lost 3 bases and 2 bases, in that order; junction bases with no gene match: 11. Sequencing was performed on blood. This chain uses TRBV20-1 with TRBJ2-5, with 8 bases that match TRBD2. This TCR was recovered from a male donor with ankylosing spondylitis or in good health (not recorded which). In DNA, the CDR3 is TGCAGTGCTAGGAAGACGAGCGGGGGTCAACAAGAGACCCAGTACTTC. Translation gives CSARKTSGGQQETQYF.